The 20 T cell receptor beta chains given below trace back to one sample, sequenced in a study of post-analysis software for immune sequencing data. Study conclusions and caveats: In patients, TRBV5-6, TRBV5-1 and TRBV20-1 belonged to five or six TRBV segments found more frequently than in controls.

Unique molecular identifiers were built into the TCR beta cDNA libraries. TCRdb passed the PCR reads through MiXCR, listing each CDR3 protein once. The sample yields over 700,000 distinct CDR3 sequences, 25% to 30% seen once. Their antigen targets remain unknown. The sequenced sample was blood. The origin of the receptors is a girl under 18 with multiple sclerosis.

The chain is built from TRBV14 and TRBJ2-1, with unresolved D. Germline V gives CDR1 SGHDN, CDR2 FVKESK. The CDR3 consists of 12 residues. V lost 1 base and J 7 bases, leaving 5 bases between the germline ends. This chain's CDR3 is CASSQVGNEQFF. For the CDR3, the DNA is TGTGCCAGCAGCCAAGTCGGGAATGAGCAGTTCTTC.

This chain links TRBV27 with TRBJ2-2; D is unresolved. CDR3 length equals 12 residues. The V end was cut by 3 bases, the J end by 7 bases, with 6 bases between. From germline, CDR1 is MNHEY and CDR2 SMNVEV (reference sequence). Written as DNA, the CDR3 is TGTGCCAGCAGTTTCTTGGGCGGGGAGCTGTTTTTT. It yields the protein CASSFLGGELFF.

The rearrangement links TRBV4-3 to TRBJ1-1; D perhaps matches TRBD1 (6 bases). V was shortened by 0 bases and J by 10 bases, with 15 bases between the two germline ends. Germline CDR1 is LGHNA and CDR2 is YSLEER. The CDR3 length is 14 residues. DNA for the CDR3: TGCGCCAGCAGCCAAGAAGAAGAGGGGGAAGTAGCTTTCTTT. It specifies CASSQEEEGEVAFF.

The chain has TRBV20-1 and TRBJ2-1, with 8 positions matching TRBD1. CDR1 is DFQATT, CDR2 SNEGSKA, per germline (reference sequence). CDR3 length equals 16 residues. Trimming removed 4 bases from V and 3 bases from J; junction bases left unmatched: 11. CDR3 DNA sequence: TGCAGTGCTACCAGGAGACAGGGGCCCTTCTACAATGAGCAGTTCTTC. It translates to CSATRRQGPFYNEQFF.

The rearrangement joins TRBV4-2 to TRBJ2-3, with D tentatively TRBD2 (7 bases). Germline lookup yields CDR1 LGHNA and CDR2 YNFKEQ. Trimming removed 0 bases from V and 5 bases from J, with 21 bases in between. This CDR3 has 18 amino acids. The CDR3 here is CASSQDESSGGRRDTQYF. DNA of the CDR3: TGTGCCAGCAGCCAAGACGAAAGTTCCGGGGGGCGGAGAGATACGCAGTATTTT.

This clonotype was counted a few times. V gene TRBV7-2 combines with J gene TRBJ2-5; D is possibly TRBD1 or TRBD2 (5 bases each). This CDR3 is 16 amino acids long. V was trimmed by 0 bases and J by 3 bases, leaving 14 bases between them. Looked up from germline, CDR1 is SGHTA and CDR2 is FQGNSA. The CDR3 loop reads CASSLAQGPKEETQYF. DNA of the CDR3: TGTGCCAGCAGCTTAGCTCAGGGACCCAAGGAAGAGACCCAGTACTTC.

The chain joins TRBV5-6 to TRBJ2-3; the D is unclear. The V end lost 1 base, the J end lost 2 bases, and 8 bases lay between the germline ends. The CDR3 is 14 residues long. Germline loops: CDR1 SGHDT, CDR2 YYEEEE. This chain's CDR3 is CASSLKVLTDTQYF. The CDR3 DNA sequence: TGTGCCAGCAGCTTGAAGGTTCTCACAGATACGCAGTATTTT.

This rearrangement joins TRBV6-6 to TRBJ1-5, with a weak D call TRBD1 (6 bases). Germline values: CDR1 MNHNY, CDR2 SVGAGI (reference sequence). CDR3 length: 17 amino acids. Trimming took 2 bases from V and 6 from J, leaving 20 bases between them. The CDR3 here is CASSYRIPGDLTQPQHF. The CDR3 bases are TGTGCCAGCAGTTACCGAATCCCAGGGGACCTTACTCAGCCCCAGCATTTT.

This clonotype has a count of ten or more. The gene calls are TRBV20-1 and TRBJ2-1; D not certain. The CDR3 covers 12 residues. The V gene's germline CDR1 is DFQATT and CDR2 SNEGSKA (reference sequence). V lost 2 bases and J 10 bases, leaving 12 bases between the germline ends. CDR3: CSARRSLPEQFF. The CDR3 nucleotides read TGCAGTGCTAGACGTTCCCTCCCGGAGCAGTTCTTC.

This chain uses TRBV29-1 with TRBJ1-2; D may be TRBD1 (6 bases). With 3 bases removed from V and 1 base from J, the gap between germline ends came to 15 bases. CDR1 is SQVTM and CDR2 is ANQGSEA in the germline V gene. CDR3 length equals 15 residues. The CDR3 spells CSVDPSGTHNYGYTF. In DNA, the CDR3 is TGCAGCGTTGACCCAAGCGGGACACATAACTATGGCTACACCTTC.

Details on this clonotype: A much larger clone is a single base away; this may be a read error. CDR3 coding DNA: TGTGCCAGCAGCTTAGGACCGGCGACCCAGTACTTC. Protein: CASSLGPATQYF. This chain connects TRBV7-2 to TRBJ2-5; D is unresolved. The germline V and J ends were trimmed by 1 base and 7 bases, with 7 bases remaining between them. The CDR3 is 12 amino acids. Germline V lookup: CDR1 SGHTA, CDR2 FQGNSA.

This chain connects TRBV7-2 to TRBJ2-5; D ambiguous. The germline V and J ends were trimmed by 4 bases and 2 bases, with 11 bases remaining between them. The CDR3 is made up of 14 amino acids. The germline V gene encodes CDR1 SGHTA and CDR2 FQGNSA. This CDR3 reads CASSYSLTQETQYF. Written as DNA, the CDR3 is TGTGCCAGCAGCTATTCCCTTACACAAGAGACCCAGTACTTC. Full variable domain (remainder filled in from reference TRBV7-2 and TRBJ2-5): GAGVSQSPSNKVTEKGKDVELRCDPISGHTALYWYRQSLGQGLEFLIYFQGNSAPDKSGLPSDRFSAERTGGSVSTLTIQRTQQEDSAVYLCASSYSLTQETQYFGPGTRLLVL.

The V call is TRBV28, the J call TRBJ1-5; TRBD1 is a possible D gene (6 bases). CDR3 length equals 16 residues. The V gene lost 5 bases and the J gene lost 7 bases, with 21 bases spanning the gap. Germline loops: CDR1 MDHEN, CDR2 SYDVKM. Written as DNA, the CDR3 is TGTGCCAGCAGTCATACCGGGACAAGGGTGAAGCAGCCCCAGCATTTT. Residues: CASSHTGTRVKQPQHF.

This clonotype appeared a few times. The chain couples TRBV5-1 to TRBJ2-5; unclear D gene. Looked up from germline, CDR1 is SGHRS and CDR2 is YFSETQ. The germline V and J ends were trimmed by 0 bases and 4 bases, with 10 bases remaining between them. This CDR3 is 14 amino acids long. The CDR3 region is CASSLVNGRETQYF. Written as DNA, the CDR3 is TGCGCCAGCAGCTTGGTCAACGGTCGAGAGACCCAGTACTTC.

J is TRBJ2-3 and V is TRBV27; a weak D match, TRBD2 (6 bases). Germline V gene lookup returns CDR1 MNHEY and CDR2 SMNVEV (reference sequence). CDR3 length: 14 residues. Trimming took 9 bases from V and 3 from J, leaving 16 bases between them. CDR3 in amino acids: CASRRGGWTDTQYF. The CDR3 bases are TGTGCCAGTAGGCGAGGAGGGTGGACAGATACGCAGTATTTT.

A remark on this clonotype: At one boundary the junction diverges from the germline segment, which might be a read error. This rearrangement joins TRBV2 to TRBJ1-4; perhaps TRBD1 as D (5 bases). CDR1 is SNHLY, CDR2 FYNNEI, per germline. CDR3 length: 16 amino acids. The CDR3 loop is CASRPGFGTTTEKLFF. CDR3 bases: TGTGCCAGCAGACCGGGATTTGGGACCACTACTGAAAAACTGTTTTTT.

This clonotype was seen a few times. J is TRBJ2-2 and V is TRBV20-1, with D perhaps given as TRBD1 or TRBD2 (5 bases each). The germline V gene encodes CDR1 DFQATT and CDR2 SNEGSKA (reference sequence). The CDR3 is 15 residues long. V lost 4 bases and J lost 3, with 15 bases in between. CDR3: CSAIRDGRDTGELFF. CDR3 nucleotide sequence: TGCAGTGCTATACGGGACGGAAGGGACACCGGGGAGCTGTTTTTT.

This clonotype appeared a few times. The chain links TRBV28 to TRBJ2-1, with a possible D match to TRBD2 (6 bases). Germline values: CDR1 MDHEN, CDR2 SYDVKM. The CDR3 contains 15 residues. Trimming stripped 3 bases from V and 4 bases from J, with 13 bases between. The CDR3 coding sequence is TGTGCCAGCAGTTTTCTAGCGACTCAGTACAATGAGCAGTTCTTC. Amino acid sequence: CASSFLATQYNEQFF.

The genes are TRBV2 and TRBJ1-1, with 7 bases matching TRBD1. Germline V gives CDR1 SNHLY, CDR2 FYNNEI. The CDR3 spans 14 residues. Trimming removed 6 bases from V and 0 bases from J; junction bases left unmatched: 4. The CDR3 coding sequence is TGTGCCAGCAGCCAACAGGGGATGAACACTGAAGCTTTCTTT. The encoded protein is CASSQQGMNTEAFF.

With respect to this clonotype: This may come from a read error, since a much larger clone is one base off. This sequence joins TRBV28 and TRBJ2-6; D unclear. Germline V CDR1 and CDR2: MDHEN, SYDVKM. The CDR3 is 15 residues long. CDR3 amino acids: CACSQSLRGANVLTF. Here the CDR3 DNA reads TGTGCCTGCAGCCAATCGTTACGGGGGGCCAACGTCCTGACTTTC.